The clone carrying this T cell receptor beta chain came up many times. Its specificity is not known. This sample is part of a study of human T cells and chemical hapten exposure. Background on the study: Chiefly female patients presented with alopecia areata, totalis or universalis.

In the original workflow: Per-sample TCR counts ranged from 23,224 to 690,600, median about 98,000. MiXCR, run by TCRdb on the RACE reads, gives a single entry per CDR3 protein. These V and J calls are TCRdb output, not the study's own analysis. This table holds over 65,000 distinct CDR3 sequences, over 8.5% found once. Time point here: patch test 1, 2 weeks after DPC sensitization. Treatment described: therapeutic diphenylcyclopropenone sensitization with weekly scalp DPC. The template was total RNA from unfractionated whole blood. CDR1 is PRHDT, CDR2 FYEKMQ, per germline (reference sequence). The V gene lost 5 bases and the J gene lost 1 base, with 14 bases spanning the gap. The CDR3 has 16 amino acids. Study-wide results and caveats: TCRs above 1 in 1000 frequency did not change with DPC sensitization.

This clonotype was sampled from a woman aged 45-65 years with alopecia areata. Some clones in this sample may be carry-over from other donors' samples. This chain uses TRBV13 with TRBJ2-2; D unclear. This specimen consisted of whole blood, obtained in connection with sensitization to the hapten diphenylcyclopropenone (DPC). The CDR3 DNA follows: TGTGCCAGCAGCCCCCCGCGGCTCTTGAACACCGGGGAGCTGTTTTTT. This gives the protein CASSPPRLLNTGELFF.